The rows below give T cell receptor beta chains drawn from one sample of a study of T cells in Graves' hyperthyroidism and ophthalmopathy. MiXCR, applied by TCRdb to the multiplex PCR reads, yields one record per CDR3 protein. Of hundreds of thousands of distinct CDR3 sequences in the sample, 38% are singletons; the top ten hold about 9%. Sequenced: blood. Receptors were obtained from a man younger than 30 with Graves' hyperthyroidism. CDR3s include the opening cysteine and the closing phenylalanine or tryptophan. Each record gives: CDR3 length, V gene, J gene, clone size, CDR3 protein. Part of the rows lack a size; the others show once, few, many or a class for expanded clones.

13	TRBV7-8	TRBJ1-1	-	CASSPGQAGEAFF
15	TRBV7-2	TRBJ1-4	-	CASSLDSGAVEKLFF
14	TRBV10-2	TRBJ2-7	-	CASIDRTGGHEQYF
16	TRBV2	TRBJ1-1	many	CASSVGLMTQNTEAFF
15	TRBV7-2	TRBJ1-4	few	CASSLGGQGNEKLFF
13	TRBV29-1	TRBJ2-5	-	CSVGPGQQETQYF
15	TRBV11-2	TRBJ2-7	-	CASSLDRGQIYEQYF
16	TRBV7-2	TRBJ1-5	-	CASSQEFGDRNQLQHF
15	TRBV15	TRBJ2-5	many	CATSRDGGNQETQYF
13	TRBV29-1	TRBJ2-5	many	CSVERGDRETQYF
14	TRBV2	TRBJ1-4	-	CASRRGQGDEKLFF
17	TRBV9	TRBJ1-5	few	CASSVGDTGEANQPQHF
16	TRBV7-2	TRBJ1-5	-	CASSLSTVEAYQPQHF
12	TRBV7-9	TRBJ2-2	few	CASSLALGELFF
15	TRBV5-4	TRBJ1-2	few	CASSFGSGFNYGYTF
14	TRBV20-1	TRBJ2-7	-	CSAGVGPYSYEQYF
14	TRBV7-9	TRBJ2-5	many	CASSLTEYQETQYF
15	TRBV7-3	TRBJ2-2	-	CASSPLAGVSGELFF
16	TRBV20-1	TRBJ1-4	few	CSARAHHRQLNEKLFF
15	TRBV7-3	TRBJ2-2	-	CASSTGLAGDGELFF
13	TRBV24-1	TRBJ1-5	many	CATSDQVGQPQHF
13	TRBV5-6	TRBJ1-2	-	CASSFTDSHGYTF
15	TRBV7-6	TRBJ1-3	many	CASILDRGQGNTIYF
15	TRBV20-1	TRBJ2-5	-	CSARWGRRTGETQYF
18	TRBV19	TRBJ2-5	-	CASSSLTSGRRWQETQYF
14	TRBV12-3/TRBV12-4	TRBJ1-2	-	CASSREKSAQGYTF
14	TRBV20-1	TRBJ2-7	once	CSASLLGVGCEQYF
16	TRBV6-1	TRBJ1-5	-	CASSPLALESNQPQHF
14	TRBV12-3/TRBV12-4	TRBJ2-7	few	CASSWGGKDYEQYF
14	TRBV20-1	TRBJ2-2	few	CSARGGRNNGELFF
13	TRBV10-3	TRBJ1-5	many	CAITGQLNQPQHF
15	TRBV3-1	TRBJ2-7	-	CASSQPGTGASEQYF
14	TRBV4-3	TRBJ1-6	many	CASSQEHGNSPLHF
16	TRBV7-9	TRBJ2-7	-	CASSQDGDRSVYEQYF
14	TRBV19	TRBJ2-7	few	CATAAGTGNYEQYF
16	TRBV5-1	TRBJ1-6	-	CASSLLGPRGDSPLHF
14	TRBV10-3	TRBJ2-7	many	CAISESGGQREQYF
12	TRBV12-3/TRBV12-4	TRBJ1-4	many	CASSLLSGKLFF
14	TRBV27	TRBJ2-7	-	CASSYSGRRYEQYF
14	TRBV5-8	TRBJ2-2	-	CASSSHRVTGELFF
14	TRBV6-1	TRBJ2-5	-	CASSEDLTGETQYF
14	TRBV2	TRBJ2-2	few	CASRSRTPTGELFF